This entry features one TCR beta chain sequence. The data derive from a study of blood T cell repertoires in COVID-19. For the study at large: Samples taken during acute and convalescent COVID-19 were collected in the United States, Italy and Spain. T cells, B-cell-depleted T cells, or PBMCs provided the cDNA or gDNA that served as material.

In the original analysis: Reference gene primer amplification in the assay estimated nucleated cell counts. TCRdb's table, derived via immunoSEQ multiplex PCR, lists solely in-frame clones and lacks some. V and J calls and clone size follow that table, whereas D and trimming were derived from the DNA. This table has 270,000 or so clones, around 89% appearing once. Germline assignment: CDR1 MDHEN and CDR2 SYDVKM. The CDR3 extends over 15 amino acids. Trimming cost V 6 bases and J 1 base; bases outside gene matches: 6. Sequenced: PBMCs or T cells enriched from blood (not recorded which). The source of this sequence is a woman under 40 with acute COVID-19. The gene calls are TRBV28 and TRBJ1-1, with 9 bases fitting TRBD1. The CDR3 nucleotides are TGTGCCAGCAGCCGGGACAGGGAGGGGAACACTGAAGCTTTCTTT. Translating it yields CASSRDREGNTEAFF.